Shown below are 27 T cell receptor beta chains from a single sample sequenced in a study of stem cell transplantation in POMP-related autoinflammatory disease. The data were produced by immunoSEQ multiplex PCR, yet TCRdb's version contains in-frame clones alone and is incomplete. The sample contains over 60,000 clones, under 95% of which appear only once. Sequences were derived from CD4+ T cells from PBMCs, sampled after stem cell transplantation. The receptors here all came from a human patient with POMP-related autoinflammation and immune dysregulation (PRAID). Some of the T cells might come from the graft donor.

This chain links TRBV28 with TRBJ2-7; D is perhaps TRBD2 (5 bases). V was pared by 2 bases and J by 3 bases, with 11 bases between. Germline loops: CDR1 MDHEN, CDR2 SYDVKM. The CDR3 length is 14 residues. The CDR3 sequence is CASSLRGSVYEQYF. CDR3 bases: TGTGCCAGCAGTTTAAGAGGTAGCGTCTACGAGCAGTACTTC. Supplemented by reference TRBV28 and TRBJ2-7, the full variable domain reads DVKVTQSSRYLVKRTGEKVFLECVQDMDHENMFWYRQDPGLGLRLIYFSYDVKMKEKGDIPEGYSVSREKKERFSLILESASTNQTSMYLCASSLRGSVYEQYFGPGTRLTVT.

The rearrangement joins TRBV9 to TRBJ2-7; 9 positions match TRBD1. Germline V gives CDR1 SGDLS, CDR2 YYNGEE. The CDR3 extends over 14 amino acids. J was trimmed by 6 bases and V by 2 bases; bases with no gene match: 6. DNA of the CDR3: TGTGCCAGCAGCGTCCGGGACAGGGACTCCGAGCAGTACTTC. This translates into CASSVRDRDSEQYF.

The chain employs TRBV18 and TRBJ2-7; TRBD1 matches 8 bases. The CDR3 sequence is 13 residues long. Germline V gene data show CDR1 as KGHSH and CDR2 as LQKENI. V shed 3 bases, J shed 6 bases, and the junction held 4 bases outside the gene matches. The CDR3 sequence: CASSPTRGLEQYF. The CDR3 DNA sequence: TGTGCCAGCTCACCTACCAGGGGGCTCGAGCAGTACTTC.

The chain has TRBV14 and TRBJ1-2; no clear D. The CDR3 loop spans 12 amino acids. Looked up from germline, CDR1 is SGHDN and CDR2 is FVKESK. V dropped 0 bases and J dropped 7 bases, with 6 bases sitting between them. This CDR3 is CASSQDLSGYTF. The CDR3 DNA sequence: TGTGCCAGCAGCCAAGATCTAAGTGGCTACACCTTC.

V gene TRBV7-3 combines with J gene TRBJ2-1; maybe TRBD2 (6 bases). The ends were cut back, 5 bases at V and 4 bases at J, with 9 bases in the middle. The V gene's germline CDR1 is SGHTA and CDR2 FQGTGA. This CDR3 is 13 amino acids long. CDR3 protein: CASSPGTYNEQFF. The CDR3 DNA follows: TGTGCCAGCAGCCCAGGGACTTACAATGAGCAGTTCTTC.

The genes are TRBV7-8 and TRBJ1-5, with no clear D. The length of the CDR3 is 16 residues. Germline CDR1 is SGHVS and CDR2 is FQNEAQ. V was cut by 5 bases and J by 5 bases, with 19 bases left in between. CDR3 protein: CASSVSGPFGDQPQHF. The CDR3 DNA reads as TGTGCCAGCAGCGTTTCCGGGCCCTTTGGCGATCAGCCCCAGCATTTT.

This chain uses TRBV3-1 (or the pseudogene TRBV3-2) with TRBJ2-1; D is perhaps TRBD2 (6 bases). Germline V lookup: CDR1 LGHDT, CDR2 YNNKEL (reference sequence). The CDR3 is 13 residues long. V shed 6 bases and J shed 8 bases, with 14 bases lying between them. CDR3 loop: CASRAGGGDEQFF. CDR3 DNA: TGTGCCAGCAGAGCCGGGGGTGGCGATGAGCAGTTCTTC.

The chain is built from TRBV15 and TRBJ2-5, with TRBD2 matching 7 bases. CDR3 size: 16 residues. Looked up from germline, CDR1 is LNHNV and CDR2 is YYDKDF (reference sequence). J lost 2 bases, V lost 1 base, and 7 bases had no gene match. CDR3 residues: CATSRGSSGAQETQYF. As DNA, the CDR3 is TGTGCCACCAGCAGAGGGTCTAGCGGAGCTCAAGAGACCCAGTACTTC. Complete variable domain (other parts from reference TRBV15 and TRBJ2-5): DAMVIQNPRYQVTQFGKPVTLSCSQTLNHNVMYWYQQKSSQAPKLLFHYYDKDFNNEADTPDNFQSRRPNTSFCFLDIRSPGLGDTAMYLCATSRGSSGAQETQYFGPGTRLLVL.

The chain is built from TRBV6-1 and TRBJ2-2; D may be TRBD2 (6 bases). V dropped 3 bases and J dropped 4 bases, with 24 bases sitting between them. This CDR3 has 19 residues. Germline-derived CDR1 and CDR2 are MNHNS and SASEGT. CDR3 in amino acids: CASSDLYGPEGLSTGELFF. CDR3 coding DNA: TGTGCCAGCAGTGATCTTTACGGTCCGGAGGGGTTAAGCACCGGGGAGCTGTTTTTT.

The chain employs TRBV19 and TRBJ1-1, with D hard to call. Germline CDR1 and CDR2: LNHDA and SQIVND (reference sequence). With 5 bases removed from V and 0 bases from J, the gap between germline ends came to 13 bases. This CDR3 has 15 residues. The CDR3 DNA reads as TGTGCCAGTAGTCTCATCGGGTCCATGAACACTGAAGCTTTCTTT. It translates to CASSLIGSMNTEAFF.

J is TRBJ2-3 and V is TRBV9, with D hard to call. This CDR3 region has 12 residues. Trimming stripped 0 bases from V and 6 bases from J, with 5 bases between. Germline V gives CDR1 SGDLS, CDR2 YYNGEE. Written as DNA, the CDR3 is TGTGCCAGCAGCGTAGGGGTGGATACGCAGTATTTT. Translation gives CASSVGVDTQYF.

The V gene is TRBV10-3, the J gene TRBJ1-6; D gene unclear. Germline CDR1 is ENHRY and CDR2 is SYGVKD. The CDR3 consists of 12 residues. V lost 0 bases to trimming and J lost 10 bases, with 4 bases between them. The CDR3: CAISESASPLHF. CDR3 coding DNA: TGTGCCATCAGTGAGTCAGCCTCACCCCTCCACTTT.

V is TRBV5-4 and J is TRBJ2-1, with a weak D call TRBD2 (6 bases). CDR3 size: 16 residues. Trimming stripped 2 bases from V and 5 bases from J, with 17 bases between. The germline gives CDR1 SGHNT, CDR2 YYREEE (reference sequence). The CDR3 sequence: CASSLSPDYTNNEQFF. CDR3 nucleotides: TGTGCCAGCAGCTTATCCCCGGACTATACCAACAATGAGCAGTTCTTC.

Only one count was recorded for this clone. This chain links TRBV5-5 with TRBJ2-7, with D tentatively TRBD1 (6 bases). The V gene lost 4 bases and the J gene lost 0 bases, with 14 bases spanning the gap. CDR3 length: 15 amino acids. Germline V gene lookup returns CDR1 SGHKS and CDR2 YYEKEE (reference sequence). The chain's CDR3 is CASSPTRGGSYEQYV. The CDR3 region has the DNA TGTGCCAGCAGCCCCACCAGGGGTGGCTCCTACGAGCAGTACGTC.

The chain joins TRBV6-2 or TRBV6-3 to TRBJ1-2, with D maybe TRBD1 (5 bases). V lost 4 bases and J lost 4, with 13 bases in between. Germline V gene data show CDR1 as MNHEY and CDR2 as SVGEGT. The CDR3 has 14 amino acids. CDR3: CASSSIGTGYGYTF. CDR3 nucleotides: TGTGCCAGCAGTTCGATCGGGACGGGCTATGGCTACACCTTC.

The J gene is TRBJ1-5, the V gene TRBV11-2; D call uncertain. Trimming took 1 base from V and 5 from J, leaving 3 bases between them. This CDR3 contains 12 residues. Per the germline V gene, CDR1 is SGHAT and CDR2 is FQNNGV. The CDR3 DNA sequence: TGTGCCAGCAGCTTAGGAGATCAGCCCCAGCATTTT. Amino acid sequence: CASSLGDQPQHF.

The chain employs TRBV5-1 and TRBJ2-2; D gene unclear. Germline assignment: CDR1 SGHRS and CDR2 YFSETQ. V was trimmed by 0 bases and J by 5 bases, leaving 8 bases between them. The CDR3 loop spans 14 amino acids. The CDR3 coding sequence is TGCGCCAGCAGCTTGGGTGGAATGACCGGGGAGCTGTTTTTT. Translation gives CASSLGGMTGELFF. The whole variable domain, remainder taken from reference TRBV5-1 and TRBJ2-2, is KAGVTQTPRYLIKTRGQQVTLSCSPISGHRSVSWYQQTPGQGLQFLFEYFSETQRNKGNFPGRFSGRQFSNSRSEMNVSTLELGDSALYLCASSLGGMTGELFFGEGSRLTVL.

The chain combines TRBV7-8 with TRBJ1-5; 7 bases map to TRBD1. The CDR3 spans 13 residues. J lost 6 bases, V lost 5 bases, and 4 bases had no gene match. The V gene's germline CDR1 is SGHVS and CDR2 FQNEAQ. DNA for the CDR3: TGTGCCAGCAGCGTACAGGGGAGTCAGCCCCAGCATTTT. It codes for CASSVQGSQPQHF.

The rearrangement links TRBV27 to TRBJ2-3; no clear D. V lost 4 bases and J lost 6, with 14 bases in between. Germline V gene lookup returns CDR1 MNHEY and CDR2 SMNVEV (reference sequence). The CDR3 totals 14 residues. The CDR3 DNA sequence: TGTGCCAGCAGTTATTGGCGCCCGGCGGATACGCAGTATTTT. Its protein product is CASSYWRPADTQYF.

The chain combines TRBV2 with TRBJ2-7; 7 nucleotides match TRBD1. Germline assignment: CDR1 SNHLY and CDR2 FYNNEI. With V trimmed by 4 bases and J by 2 bases, 8 bases remained unmatched. The CDR3 runs 15 residues. The CDR3 protein is CASSARGTDAYEQYF. The CDR3 DNA sequence: TGTGCCAGCAGTGCACGTGGGACAGATGCCTACGAGCAGTACTTC.

This clone is medium-sized by share. The chain employs TRBV6-5 and TRBJ1-2; D might be TRBD1 (5 bases). The CDR3 is made up of 13 amino acids. Germline values: CDR1 MNHEY, CDR2 SVGAGI. Trimming stripped 2 bases from V and 3 bases from J, with 7 bases between. The CDR3 nucleotides read TGTGCCAGCAGTTACCCGGGGGACTATGGCTACACCTTC. It is translated as CASSYPGDYGYTF.

The chain uses TRBV5-1 and TRBJ2-7; 11 bases map to TRBD2. Germline V lookup: CDR1 SGHRS, CDR2 YFSETQ. The CDR3 contains 17 residues. Germline trimming cut 1 base from V and 1 base from J; bases unmatched to any gene: 7. CDR3 coding DNA: TGCGCCAGCAGCTTGTCGGGACTAGCGGACTCTTCCTACGAGCAGTACTTC. Translating gives CASSLSGLADSSYEQYF.

The V and J genes are TRBV7-9 and TRBJ1-6, with TRBD1 identical over 7 bases. Germline CDR1 and CDR2: SEHNR and FQNEAQ (reference sequence). Trimming cost V 0 bases and J 7 bases; bases outside gene matches: 6. This CDR3 spans 16 amino acids. DNA of the CDR3: TGTGCCAGCAGCTTAGCTCGACAGGGTGGGAATTCACCCCTCCACTTT. Protein sequence: CASSLARQGGNSPLHF.

This chain links TRBV28 with TRBJ1-2, with a tentative D call TRBD1 (5 bases). The CDR3 extends over 11 amino acids. Trimming stripped 8 bases from V and 8 bases from J, with 12 bases between. Germline-derived CDR1 and CDR2 are MDHEN and SYDVKM. DNA of the CDR3: TGTGCCAGCGGGAGACAGTTGGGCTACACCTTC. This gives the protein CASGRQLGYTF.

This clone was picked up a small number of times. The chain has TRBV28 and TRBJ2-1; D unresolved. Germline-derived CDR1 and CDR2 are MDHEN and SYDVKM. The CDR3 is 16 residues long. Trimming removed 7 bases from V and 7 bases from J, with 23 bases in between. CDR3 amino acids: CASTTTMGQVVNEQFF. Written as DNA, the CDR3 is TGTGCCAGCACTACAACCATGGGTCAAGTAGTAAATGAGCAGTTCTTC.

The V call is TRBV27, the J call TRBJ2-5, with a tentative D call TRBD2 (6 bases). The V and J ends lost 5 bases and 6 bases respectively, with 28 bases between them. Germline V gives CDR1 MNHEY, CDR2 SMNVEV (reference sequence). This CDR3 region has 18 residues. CDR3 in amino acids: CASSQRGLAETSRKTQYF. The CDR3 DNA reads TGTGCCAGCAGTCAACGAGGGTTAGCGGAGACCTCAAGAAAGACCCAGTACTTC.

This chain joins TRBV5-4 and TRBJ2-7, with D uncertain. Germline CDR1 and CDR2: SGHNT and YYREEE (reference sequence). V shed 1 base and J shed 6 bases, with 14 bases lying between them. CDR3 length: 14 amino acids. The CDR3 coding sequence is TGTGCCAGCAGCTTGATTCGGATCCAAGGCGAGCAGTACGTC. Translated, it gives CASSLIRIQGEQYV.